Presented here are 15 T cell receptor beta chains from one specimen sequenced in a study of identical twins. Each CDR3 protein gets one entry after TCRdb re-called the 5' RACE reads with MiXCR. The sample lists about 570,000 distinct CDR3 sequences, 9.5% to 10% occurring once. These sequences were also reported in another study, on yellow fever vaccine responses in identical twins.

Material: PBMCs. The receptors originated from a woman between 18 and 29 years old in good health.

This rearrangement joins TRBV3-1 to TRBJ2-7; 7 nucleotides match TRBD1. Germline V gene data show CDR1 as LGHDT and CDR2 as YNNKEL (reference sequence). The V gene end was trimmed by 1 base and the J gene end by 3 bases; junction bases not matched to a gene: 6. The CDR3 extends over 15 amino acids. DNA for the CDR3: TGTGCCAGCAGCCAAGCAGGGGGTACGAGCTACGAGCAGTACTTC. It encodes CASSQAGGTSYEQYF.

The CDR3 region is CASSQKSFRQPQHF. CDR3 coding DNA: TGCGCCAGCAGCCAAAAGTCCTTTCGGCAGCCCCAGCATTTT. V usage is TRBV4-1 and J usage is TRBJ1-5; D gene uncertain. V lost 2 bases to trimming and J lost 7 bases, with 12 bases between them. The CDR3 consists of 14 residues. Germline V CDR1 and CDR2: MGHRA, YSYEKL.

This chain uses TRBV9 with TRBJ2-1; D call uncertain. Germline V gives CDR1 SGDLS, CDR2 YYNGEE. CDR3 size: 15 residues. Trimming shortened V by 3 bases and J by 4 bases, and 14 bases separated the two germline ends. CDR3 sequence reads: CASSASPTEYNEQFF. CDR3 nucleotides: TGTGCCAGCAGCGCCTCACCCACAGAGTACAATGAGCAGTTCTTC.

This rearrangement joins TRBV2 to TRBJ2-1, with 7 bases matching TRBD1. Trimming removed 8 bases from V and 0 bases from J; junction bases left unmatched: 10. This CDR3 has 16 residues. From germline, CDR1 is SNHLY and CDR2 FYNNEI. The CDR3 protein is CASAEGAGGSYNEQFF. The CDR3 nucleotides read TGTGCCAGCGCAGAGGGGGCAGGGGGCTCCTACAATGAGCAGTTCTTC.

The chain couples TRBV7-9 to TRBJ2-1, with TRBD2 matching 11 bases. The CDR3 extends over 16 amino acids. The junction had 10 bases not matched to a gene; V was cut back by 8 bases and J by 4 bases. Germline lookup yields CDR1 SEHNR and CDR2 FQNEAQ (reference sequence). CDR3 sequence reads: CASAGLAGGLYNEQFF. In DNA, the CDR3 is TGTGCCAGCGCGGGGCTAGCGGGGGGCCTATACAATGAGCAGTTCTTC.

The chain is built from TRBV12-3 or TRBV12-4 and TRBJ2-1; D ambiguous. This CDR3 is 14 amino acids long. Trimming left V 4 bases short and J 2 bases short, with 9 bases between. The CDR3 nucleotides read TGTGCCAGCAGTTCCCAACTAACCTACAATGAGCAGTTCTTC. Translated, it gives CASSSQLTYNEQFF.

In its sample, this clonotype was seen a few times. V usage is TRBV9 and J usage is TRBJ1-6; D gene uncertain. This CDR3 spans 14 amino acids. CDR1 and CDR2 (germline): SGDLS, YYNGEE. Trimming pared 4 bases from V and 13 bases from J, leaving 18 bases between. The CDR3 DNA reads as TGTGCCAGCAGCATCACGGGCCTCCTCCCCCCCCTCCACTTT. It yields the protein CASSITGLLPPLHF.

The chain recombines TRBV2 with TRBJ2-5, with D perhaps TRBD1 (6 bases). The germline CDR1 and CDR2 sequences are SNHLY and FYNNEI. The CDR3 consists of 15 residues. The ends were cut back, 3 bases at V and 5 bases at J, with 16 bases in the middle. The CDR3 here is CASSEGQTSQETQYF. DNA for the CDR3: TGTGCCAGCAGTGAGGGACAAACTTCCCAGGAGACCCAGTACTTC.

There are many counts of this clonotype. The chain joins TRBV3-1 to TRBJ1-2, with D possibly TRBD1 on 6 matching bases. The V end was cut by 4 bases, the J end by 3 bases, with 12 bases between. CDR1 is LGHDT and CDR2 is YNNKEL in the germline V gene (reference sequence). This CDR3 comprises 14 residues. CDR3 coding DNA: TGTGCCAGCAGCCGCCGGGACATAGACTATGGCTACACCTTC. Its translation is CASSRRDIDYGYTF. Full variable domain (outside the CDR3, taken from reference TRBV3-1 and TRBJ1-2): DTAVSQTPKYLVTQMGNDKSIKCEQNLGHDTMYWYKQDSKKFLKIMFSYNNKELIINETVPNRFSPKSPDKAHLNLHINSLELGDSAVYFCASSRRDIDYGYTFGSGTRLTVV.

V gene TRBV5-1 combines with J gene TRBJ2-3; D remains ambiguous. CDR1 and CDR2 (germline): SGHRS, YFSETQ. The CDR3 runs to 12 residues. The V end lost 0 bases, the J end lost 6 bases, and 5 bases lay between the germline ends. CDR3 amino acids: CASSLEWDTQYF. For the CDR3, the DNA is TGCGCCAGCAGCTTGGAGTGGGATACGCAGTATTTT.

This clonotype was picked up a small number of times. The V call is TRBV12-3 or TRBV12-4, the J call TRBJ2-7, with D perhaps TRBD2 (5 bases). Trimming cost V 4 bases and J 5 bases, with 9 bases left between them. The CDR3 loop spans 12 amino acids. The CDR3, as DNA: TGTGCCAGCAGTTCAACTAGAAACGAGCAGTACTTC. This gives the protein CASSSTRNEQYF.

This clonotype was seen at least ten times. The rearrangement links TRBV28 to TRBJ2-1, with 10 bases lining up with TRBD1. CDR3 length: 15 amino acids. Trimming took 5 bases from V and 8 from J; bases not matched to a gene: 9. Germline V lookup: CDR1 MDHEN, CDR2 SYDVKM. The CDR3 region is CASSPGTGEVHEQFF. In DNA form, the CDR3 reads TGTGCCAGCAGTCCCGGGACAGGGGAGGTCCATGAGCAGTTCTTC.

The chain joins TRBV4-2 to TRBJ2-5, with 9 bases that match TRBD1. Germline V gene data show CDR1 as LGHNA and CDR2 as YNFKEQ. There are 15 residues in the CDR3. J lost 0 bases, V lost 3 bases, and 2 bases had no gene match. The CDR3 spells CASSQTGGNQETQYF. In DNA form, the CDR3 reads TGTGCCAGCAGCCAGACAGGGGGTAACCAAGAGACCCAGTACTTC.

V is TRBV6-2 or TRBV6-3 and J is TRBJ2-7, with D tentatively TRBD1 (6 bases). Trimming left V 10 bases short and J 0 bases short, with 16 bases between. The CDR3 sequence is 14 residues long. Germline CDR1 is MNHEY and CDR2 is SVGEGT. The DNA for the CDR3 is TGTGCCACCTCCATACAGGGAGCCTCCTACGAGCAGTACTTC. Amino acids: CATSIQGASYEQYF.

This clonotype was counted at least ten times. The CDR3, as DNA: TGTGCCAGCTCACCAAAATTCACAGATACGCAGTATTTT. Translation: CASSPKFTDTQYF. The chain uses TRBV18 and TRBJ2-3; D gene uncertain. V was trimmed by 2 bases and J by 2 bases, leaving 5 bases between them. This CDR3 contains 13 residues. Germline assignment: CDR1 KGHSH and CDR2 LQKENI.